The clone carrying this TCR beta chain has just a few counts. Using its own MiXCR run on the 5' RACE reads, TCRdb lists one record per CDR3 protein. Seen here are 450,000 to 600,000 distinct CDR3 sequences, 13% observed once, and the top ten hold over 13%. V lost 1 base and J 5 bases, leaving 12 bases between the germline ends. The germline V gene encodes CDR1 SEHNR and CDR2 FQNEAQ (reference sequence). This CDR3 spans 15 amino acids. This specimen belongs to a study of T cells after yellow fever vaccination. The clonotype was recovered from a man aged 25-40 years who received the YFV17D yellow fever vaccine. The rearrangement uses TRBV7-9 and TRBJ1-5, with D possibly TRBD1 on 6 matching bases. The sample in question was PBMCs, obtained on the day of the yellow fever booster vaccination. For the CDR3, the DNA is TGTGCCAGCAGCTTAGGGTTGGGGGGCGATCAGCCCCAGCATTTT. Translating it yields CASSLGLGGDQPQHF.